This T cell receptor beta chain was identified during a study of human T cells and chemical hapten exposure. General study results and limits: Donors, who had alopecia, may show an immune response that differs from healthy people's. The study found expanded TCRs formed significantly more large CDR3 similarity clusters than controls.

Separate cDNA molecules received unique molecular identifiers, which the library attached to them. In the study's own analysis: Ranging from about 23,224 to 700,000, TCR counts per sample had a median value of 95,638. MiXCR was run by TCRdb on the RACE reads, yielding one entry per CDR3 protein. The V and J calls were not made by the authors but by TCRdb's processing. The data show about 94,000 distinct CDR3 sequences, about 9.6% seen once. The sample holds many counts of this clonotype. Its antigen is as yet unknown. CDR1 and CDR2 from the germline V gene are SGHVS and FNYEAQ. V lost 3 bases and J lost 0; bases outside the gene matches: 8. The CDR3 contains 17 residues. Time point: patch test 2, 6 weeks after DPC sensitization. The treatment denotes: therapeutic diphenylcyclopropenone sensitization with weekly scalp DPC.

The rearrangement uses TRBV7-6 and TRBJ2-3, with 8 bases identical to TRBD1. The sample consisted of whole blood, taken in connection with sensitization to the hapten diphenylcyclopropenone (DPC). The clonotype comes from a woman in her 40s with alopecia areata. Some clones in this sample may be carry-over from other donors' samples. The CDR3 DNA sequence: TGTGCCAGCAGCTTGTCTCGACAGGGGTTTAGCACAGATACGCAGTATTTT. Protein: CASSLSRQGFSTDTQYF.